The clone carrying this T cell receptor (beta chain) was counted only a few times. Measured with immunoSEQ multiplex PCR; TCRdb has only the in-frame clones, and not every one. The sample has 10,000 or so clones, less than 35% seen once; the top ten hold about 3.5%. Responders (about 200,000, CFSE-labeled) were co-plated with about 200,000 irradiated, violet-dye-labeled stimulators. The sample comes from a study of graft-versus-host responses after intestinal transplantation. Study-level background: All recipients got anti-thymocyte globulin induction, then tacrolimus and steroids for approximately 3 years.

This CDR3 contains 13 residues. Germline V CDR1 and CDR2: SEHNR, FQNEAQ (reference sequence). V lost 1 base to trimming and J lost 7 bases, with 10 bases between them. The sequencing here drew on alloreactive CD4+ T cells from a mixed lymphocyte reaction culture, taken before intestinal transplant. Subset: CFSE-low proliferating T cells sorted from approximately 6-day pre-transplant mixed lymphocyte reaction (GvH or HvG direction). This sequence originates from a human patient who received an intestinal transplant. This chain connects TRBV7-9 to TRBJ1-1, with a weak D call TRBD1 (6 bases). The CDR3 coding sequence is TGTGCCAGCAGCTTAGGGGCAGGGGATGAAGCTTTCTTT. The encoded protein is CASSLGAGDEAFF. The whole variable domain, filled in from reference TRBV7-9 and TRBJ1-1, reads DTGVSQNPRHKITKRGQNVTFRCDPISEHNRLYWYRQTLGQGPEFLTYFQNEAQLEKSRLLSDRFSAERPKGSFSTLEIQRTEQGDSAMYLCASSLGAGDEAFFGQGTRLTVV.